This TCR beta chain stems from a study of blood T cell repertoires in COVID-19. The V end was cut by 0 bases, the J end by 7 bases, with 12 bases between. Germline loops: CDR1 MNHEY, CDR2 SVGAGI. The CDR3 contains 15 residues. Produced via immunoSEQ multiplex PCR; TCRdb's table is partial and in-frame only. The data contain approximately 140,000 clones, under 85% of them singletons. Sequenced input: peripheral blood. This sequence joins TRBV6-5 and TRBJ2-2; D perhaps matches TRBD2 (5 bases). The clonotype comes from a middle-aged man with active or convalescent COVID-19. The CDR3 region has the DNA TGTGCCAGCAGTTACTCGAGGGAGTGGGTCGGGGAGCTGTTTTTT. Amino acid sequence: CASSYSREWVGELFF.